These 10 T cell receptor beta chains share one sample of origin, sequenced in a study of T cell responses to AZD1222 COVID-19 vaccine. Produced via immunoSEQ multiplex PCR; TCRdb's table is partial and in-frame only. The sample records 110,000 or so clones, around nine tenths being singletons. The starting material was peripheral blood, obtained 28 days after the second AZD1222 dose. The receptors come from an adult who received the AZD1222 COVID-19 vaccine.

The chain joins TRBV4-1 to TRBJ1-3, with 9 positions matching TRBD1. V lost 4 bases to trimming and J lost 5 bases; unmatched junction nucleotides: 15. Germline CDR1 MGHRA, CDR2 YSYEKL. The CDR3 covers 18 residues. CDR3 loop: CASSRPGQGPTLRNTIYF. The CDR3 bases are TGCGCCAGCAGCCGCCCCGGACAGGGGCCCACTCTGAGAAACACCATATATTTT.

V gene TRBV6-4 combines with J gene TRBJ2-3; 7 bases agree with TRBD2. From germline, CDR1 is MRHNA and CDR2 SNTAGT. The V gene end was trimmed by 4 bases and the J gene end by 3 bases; junction bases not matched to a gene: 7. The CDR3 is made up of 15 amino acids. The chain's CDR3 is CASSAQGGGTDTQYF. The CDR3 DNA reads as TGTGCCAGCAGTGCCCAGGGCGGGGGTACAGATACGCAGTATTTT.

The chain links TRBV30 to TRBJ1-2; 7 bases are shared with TRBD1. V lost 0 bases and J lost 2; bases outside the gene matches: 3. The V gene's germline CDR1 is GTSNPN and CDR2 SVGIG (reference sequence). This CDR3 contains 14 residues. The DNA for the CDR3 is TGTGCCTGGAGTGTAGGGGACAGCAACTATGGCTACACCTTC. It specifies CAWSVGDSNYGYTF.

This clone was observed a single time. The genes are TRBV9 and TRBJ2-1; 14 bases line up with TRBD2. The V gene's germline CDR1 is SGDLS and CDR2 YYNGEE. Trimming at V came to 3 bases and at J to 6 bases, leaving 5 bases not matched to a gene. There are 16 residues in the CDR3. The CDR3 bases are TGTGCCAGCAGCGCCGCCGGGACTAGCGGGGGCAATGAGCAGTTCTTC. Translation gives CASSAAGTSGGNEQFF.

CDR3 region: CASSRNRDRAYEQYF. The DNA for the CDR3 is TGTGCCAGCAGCCGAAACCGGGACAGGGCCTACGAGCAGTACTTC. The chain is built from TRBV6-5 and TRBJ2-7, with 9 bases identical to TRBD1. The CDR3 contains 15 residues. Germline V CDR1 and CDR2: MNHEY, SVGAGI. Trimming removed 6 bases from V and 2 bases from J; junction bases left unmatched: 8.

This clone was recorded only once. This chain connects TRBV28 to TRBJ1-2; 10 bases align to TRBD1. Trimming took 3 bases from V and 6 from J; bases not matched to a gene: 10. Germline loops: CDR1 MDHEN, CDR2 SYDVKM. This CDR3 has 16 residues. For the CDR3, the DNA is TGTGCCAGCAGTTTCGAGCTCCGGGACAGGGGACATGGCTACACCTTC. The encoded protein is CASSFELRDRGHGYTF.

This rearrangement joins TRBV7-3 to TRBJ2-1, with TRBD2 matching over 7 bases. V shed 2 bases and J 2 bases; nucleotides not matched to a gene: 3. CDR1 is SGHTA, CDR2 FQGTGA, per germline. The CDR3 totals 15 residues. The CDR3 here is CASSLAGVAYNEQFF. The CDR3 coding sequence is TGTGCCAGCAGCTTAGCGGGAGTGGCCTACAATGAGCAGTTCTTC. The full variable domain, its missing parts supplied by reference TRBV7-3 and TRBJ2-1, is GAGVSQTPSNKVTEKGKYVELRCDPISGHTALYWYRQSLGQGPEFLIYFQGTGAADDSGLPNDRFFAVRPEGSVSTLKIQRTERGDSAVYLCASSLAGVAYNEQFFGPGTRLTVL.

A single count supports this clone. V and J are TRBV5-5 and TRBJ1-5; D call uncertain. The CDR3 totals 15 residues. CDR1 and CDR2 from the germline V gene are SGHKS and YYEKEE (reference sequence). Trimming pared 0 bases from V and 4 bases from J, leaving 11 bases between. The CDR3 here is CASSLAFDPNQPQHF. CDR3 DNA sequence: TGTGCCAGCAGCTTGGCCTTCGATCCTAATCAGCCCCAGCATTTT.

The chain uses TRBV19 and TRBJ1-1; D gene uncertain. CDR1 is LNHDA and CDR2 is SQIVND in the germline V gene (reference sequence). The germline V and J ends were trimmed by 3 bases and 0 bases, with 5 bases remaining between them. The CDR3 loop spans 13 amino acids. CDR3 in amino acids: CASSIKMNTEAFF. The CDR3 region has the DNA TGTGCCAGTAGTATTAAGATGAACACTGAAGCTTTCTTT.

The chain combines TRBV2 with TRBJ1-5, with unresolved D. The CDR3 is 14 residues long. Germline V gene lookup returns CDR1 SNHLY and CDR2 FYNNEI. The germline V and J ends were trimmed by 1 base and 3 bases, with 7 bases remaining between them. CDR3 residues: CASSEGGPNQPQHF. DNA of the CDR3: TGTGCCAGCAGTGAAGGAGGCCCCAATCAGCCCCAGCATTTT.